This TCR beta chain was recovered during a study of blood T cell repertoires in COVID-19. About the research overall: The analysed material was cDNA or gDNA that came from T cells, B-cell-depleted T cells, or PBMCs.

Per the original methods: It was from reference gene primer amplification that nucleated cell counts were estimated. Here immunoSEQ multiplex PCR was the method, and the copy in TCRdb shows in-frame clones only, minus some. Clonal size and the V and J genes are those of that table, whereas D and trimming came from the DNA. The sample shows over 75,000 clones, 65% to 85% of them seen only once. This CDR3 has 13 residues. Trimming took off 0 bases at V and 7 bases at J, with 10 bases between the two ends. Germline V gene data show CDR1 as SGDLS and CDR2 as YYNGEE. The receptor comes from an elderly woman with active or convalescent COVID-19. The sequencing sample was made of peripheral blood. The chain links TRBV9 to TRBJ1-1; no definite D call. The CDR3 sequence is CASSVELLGEAFF. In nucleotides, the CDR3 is TGTGCCAGCAGCGTAGAATTACTCGGTGAAGCTTTCTTT.